A selection of T cell receptor beta chains follows, all from one sample in a study of T cells in Graves' hyperthyroidism and ophthalmopathy. TCRdb ran MiXCR on the multiplex PCR reads and lists one entry per CDR3 protein. The repertoire holds approximately 490,000 distinct CDR3 sequences, with approximately 22% as singletons. Sequencing was carried out using blood. The source of these receptors is a woman in her 70s with Graves' ophthalmopathy. CDR3s include the opening cysteine and the closing phenylalanine or tryptophan. Not all rows give a size; the values are once, few, many and, for expanded clones, a class.

>TRBV20-1|TRBJ1-1|many|13
CSAPGQGDTEAFF
>TRBV9|TRBJ2-3|few|15
CASSSTVRLTDTQYF
>TRBV12-5|TRBJ1-2|many|12
CASALVGDGYTF
>TRBV14|TRBJ1-1|many|14
CASSQDFAGSEAFF
>TRBV20-1|TRBJ2-1|few|13
CSADPGRWNEQFF
>TRBV7-3|TRBJ2-5|many|13
CASSLSLTETQYF
>TRBV30|TRBJ2-1|-|15
CAGSLRDRVYNEQFF
>TRBV10-3|TRBJ1-2|many|14
CAIRDLGQNYGYTF
>TRBV6-1|TRBJ1-5|-|14
CASSKDSSNQPQHF
>TRBV3-1|TRBJ2-3|few|14
CASSVGTIRDTQYF
>TRBV7-2|TRBJ1-1|many|14
CASSVGIGRTEAFF
>TRBV6-1|TRBJ1-1|many|13
CASILQGFPEAFF
>TRBV11-2|TRBJ2-1|-|17
CASSLDYPPAAYNEQFF
>TRBV30|TRBJ1-4|-|13
CAWSLDGREKLFF
>TRBV6-1|TRBJ2-3|-|14
CASLGLAGTDTQYF
>TRBV30|TRBJ2-1|-|13
CAWSSTSYNEQFF
>TRBV3-1|TRBJ1-4|-|16
CASSPGGTATNEKLFF
>TRBV7-2|TRBJ2-5|-|12
CAGSLGGETQYF
>TRBV5-1|TRBJ2-3|few|13
CASEGGSSGTQYF
>TRBV27|TRBJ2-3|few|16
CASSLLGQGGTDTQYF
>TRBV10-2|TRBJ2-2|-|13
CASRRQGPGELFF
>TRBV28|TRBJ2-7|many|14
CASSLCASQCEQYF
>TRBV19|TRBJ1-1|-|16
CATSDRGRGGGTEAFF
>TRBV15|TRBJ2-4|-|13
CATATSGLNIQYF
>TRBV6-4|TRBJ2-3|-|14
CASSPSGIPDTQYF
>TRBV7-2|TRBJ1-1|many|16
CASSLSRDPGNTEAFF
>TRBV18|TRBJ1-4|once|15
CASSPQGQGTEKLFF
>TRBV3-1|TRBJ2-7|many|11
CASSQTGEQYF
>TRBV7-8|TRBJ2-2|few|16
CASSLRGGRPTGELFF
>TRBV5-1|TRBJ2-3|many|13
CASRGGLTDTQYF
>TRBV20-1|TRBJ2-7|few|15
CSAREPGRVYVEQYF
>TRBV7-3|TRBJ2-5|-|14
CASSLTRGQETQYF
>TRBV12-3/TRBV12-4|TRBJ2-5|many|15
CASSLKFGGSETQYF
>TRBV29-1|TRBJ1-2|-|12
CSVEAGARGYTF
>TRBV6-2/TRBV6-3|TRBJ1-5|-|13
CASSWGAQQPQHF
>TRBV10-1|TRBJ2-3|few|16
CASSESTRAGDRTQYF
>TRBV14|TRBJ1-2|many|13
CASSQTDREGYTF
>TRBV7-2|TRBJ1-2|-|13
CASSLGGPNGYTF
>TRBV5-4|TRBJ2-3|-|15
CASSRGLAVPDTQYF
>TRBV3-1|TRBJ2-3|-|15
CASSPPDPLTDTQYF
>TRBV28|TRBJ1-1|many|13
CASSLKGKAEAFF
>TRBV7-8|TRBJ1-6|-|14
CASSLFPPYSPLHF
>TRBV28|TRBJ1-1|many|12
CASSSGLPEAFF
>TRBV6-1|TRBJ1-4|few|14
CASSDGGANEKLFF